These 25 T cell receptor beta chains were all obtained from the same sample, sequenced in a study of regulatory T cells in long-lasting Graves disease. Arm-PCR of CDR3 regions with iRepertoire HTBI primers generated TCR beta libraries. In TCRdb, the multiplex PCR reads were re-called with MiXCR into one record per CDR3 protein. Found here are about 530,000 distinct CDR3 sequences, roughly a sixth of them singletons; the top ten hold 20% to 25%. Sample time point: newly diagnosed GD, antithyroid drugs for less than 3 months. The TCR library was prepared using RNA isolated from PBMCs. This sample was shared with a second study, whose subject was T cells in Graves' hyperthyroidism and ophthalmopathy.

Sequences were derived from peripheral blood mononuclear cells (PBMCs), sampled at new diagnosis, from a patient treated with antithyroid drugs. Receptor source: a woman aged 35-65 years with Graves disease.

Ten or more counts support this clonotype. The chain uses TRBV2 and TRBJ2-5; either TRBD1 or TRBD2 may supply D (5 bases each). The V end was cut by 7 bases, the J end by 2 bases, with 14 bases between. Germline values: CDR1 SNHLY, CDR2 FYNNEI. There are 14 residues in the CDR3. The CDR3 region has the DNA TGTGCCAGCATGCCCGGGGCTAAGCAAGAGACCCAGTACTTC. Encoded protein: CASMPGAKQETQYF. Looking up the rest from reference TRBV2 and TRBJ2-5 gives the full variable domain: EPEVTQTPSHQVTQMGQEVILRCVPISNHLYFYWYRQILGQKVEFLVSFYNNEISEKSEIFDDQFSVERPDGSNFTLKIRSTKLEDSAMYFCASMPGAKQETQYFGPGTRLLVL.

This clonotype occurred many times. The chain employs TRBV12-3 or TRBV12-4 and TRBJ1-1; D is undetermined. The CDR3 contains 15 residues. Deletions cut 8 bases from V and 4 bases from J, with 20 bases between. CDR3 nucleotides: TGTGCCAGCTATACCTGGATTGCAGGCGGCACTGAAGCTTTCTTT. Protein product: CASYTWIAGGTEAFF.

This clonotype was counted ten times or more. V and J are TRBV18 and TRBJ2-2, with 7 bases fitting TRBD1. Trimming took 3 bases from V and 0 from J; bases not matched to a gene: 4. Germline assignment: CDR1 KGHSH and CDR2 LQKENI. The length of the CDR3 is 16 residues. The CDR3 loop is CASSPEQGANTGELFF. The CDR3, as DNA: TGTGCCAGCTCACCGGAGCAGGGGGCGAACACCGGGGAGCTGTTTTTT.

This clonotype was observed at least ten times. The V call is TRBV13, the J call TRBJ1-1; D call uncertain. Trimming shortened V by 1 base and J by 0 bases, and 9 bases separated the two germline ends. CDR1 is PRHDT and CDR2 is FYEKMQ in the germline V gene (reference sequence). The CDR3 totals 15 residues. The CDR3, as DNA: TGTGCCAGCAGCTTAGCAGGTTATATGAACACTGAAGCTTTCTTT. Translation: CASSLAGYMNTEAFF.

The rearrangement uses TRBV6-1 and TRBJ2-1, with D possibly TRBD1 on 6 matching bases. V lost 7 bases, J lost 6 bases, and 16 bases lay in between. CDR3 length: 14 amino acids. Looked up from germline, CDR1 is MNHNS and CDR2 is SASEGT. In DNA, the CDR3 is TGTGCCAGCATTAAAACAGGGTCGGGCAATGAGCAGTTCTTC. Its protein product is CASIKTGSGNEQFF.

This clonotype has ten or more counts. The chain recombines TRBV3-1 with TRBJ1-3, with D hard to call. The CDR3 is 17 amino acids. Germline V gene data show CDR1 as LGHDT and CDR2 as YNNKEL (reference sequence). V gave up 2 bases and J gave up 0 bases, with 14 bases separating them. The CDR3 sequence is CASSQNPTPRSGNTIYF. The DNA for the CDR3 is TGTGCCAGCAGCCAAAATCCTACACCCCGCTCTGGAAACACCATATATTTT.

This clonotype was detected many times. The rearrangement uses TRBV16 and TRBJ1-4; D is unresolved. Germline CDR1 and CDR2: KGHSY and FQNENV. V was shortened by 0 bases and J by 5 bases, with 16 bases between the two germline ends. The CDR3 spans 17 residues. The CDR3 sequence: CASSQSTIPTKNEKLFF. CDR3 bases: TGTGCCAGCAGCCAATCGACTATACCCACTAAGAATGAAAAACTGTTTTTT.

As regards this clonotype: A much larger clone differs by one base, so this may be a read error. This chain connects TRBV12-3 or TRBV12-4 to TRBJ2-3; D is ambiguous. Gene TRBJ1-5 matches the end of the DNA better, so the J call may be wrong. This CDR3 is built from 12 residues. The CDR3 DNA is TGTGCCAGCAGTCACGCTACAGATACGCAGCATTTT. Its translation: CASSHATDTQHF.

This clonotype has a single count. In DNA, the CDR3 is TGTGCCAGCAGCCAAGGATCCGGGACAGGGGAACAGCCCCAGCATTTT. Its protein product is CASSQGSGTGEQPQHF. The chain links TRBV3-1 to TRBJ1-5; TRBD1 matches at 10 bases. CDR1 LGHDT and CDR2 YNNKEL come from the germline V gene (reference sequence). The CDR3 is 16 residues long. The V and J ends lost 1 base and 7 bases, in that order; junction bases with no gene match: 7.

About this clonotype: This clone may be a read error of a much larger clone one base away. This chain uses TRBV5-1 with TRBJ2-1; D may be TRBD1 (6 bases). The V and J ends lost 1 base and 10 bases respectively, with 15 bases between them. The CDR3 has 14 amino acids. Germline V CDR1 and CDR2: SGHRS, YFSETQ. The CDR3 here is CASSLTGSAYEQFF. The CDR3, as DNA: TGCGCCAGCAGCTTGACAGGGTCAGCCTACGAGCAGTTCTTC.

This clonotype was recorded many times. The rearrangement joins TRBV7-9 to TRBJ1-5; tentatively, D is TRBD1 (5 bases). CDR3 size: 14 residues. Per germline, CDR1 SEHNR and CDR2 FQNEAQ (reference sequence). V dropped 5 bases and J dropped 5 bases, with 13 bases sitting between them. The CDR3 sequence: CASSTSGTDQPQHF. Written as DNA, the CDR3 is TGTGCCAGCAGCACTTCGGGGACGGATCAGCCCCAGCATTTT.

This clonotype was observed many times. The chain employs TRBV20-1 and TRBJ2-7, with 12 bases identical to TRBD2. Germline V gene sequence: CDR1 DFQATT, CDR2 SNEGSKA (reference sequence). The CDR3 covers 14 residues. Unmatched junction bases numbered 3, after V lost 6 bases and J lost 0 bases. CDR3 protein: CSALTSGSSYEQYF. The CDR3 nucleotides read TGCAGTGCCCTGACTAGCGGGAGCTCCTACGAGCAGTACTTC.

This clonotype was found many times. The chain recombines TRBV6-2 or TRBV6-3 with TRBJ2-7, with D possibly matching TRBD1 (6 bases). This CDR3 contains 14 residues. Germline V gene lookup returns CDR1 MNHEY and CDR2 SVGEGT. Between the trimmed V and J ends, which lost 5 bases and 2 bases, there was a span of 13 bases. CDR3: CASSTDSTTYEQYF. CDR3 bases: TGTGCCAGCAGTACGGACAGTACTACCTACGAGCAGTACTTC.

At least ten counts were recorded for this clonotype. The chain carries TRBV12-3 or TRBV12-4 and TRBJ2-1; D call uncertain. This CDR3 contains 16 residues. V gave up 3 bases and J gave up 1 base, with 13 bases separating them. The DNA of the CDR3 is TGTGCCAGCAGTTTTGGGCCCCTCTTGTCCTACAATGAGCAGTTCTTC. Translation: CASSFGPLLSYNEQFF.

This clonotype was counted many times. This rearrangement joins TRBV5-4 to TRBJ2-5; 8 bases agree with TRBD1. Per the germline V gene, CDR1 is SGHNT and CDR2 is YYREEE (reference sequence). This CDR3 has 13 amino acids. V lost 3 bases to trimming and J lost 3 bases; unmatched junction nucleotides: 1. CDR3 sequence reads: CASSSTGEETQYF. As DNA, the CDR3 is TGTGCCAGCAGCTCGACAGGGGAAGAGACCCAGTACTTC.

In its sample, this clonotype was seen many times. This chain connects TRBV18 to TRBJ2-3; D not resolved. In germline, CDR1 is KGHSH, CDR2 LQKENI. Between the trimmed V and J ends, which lost 6 bases and 2 bases, there was a span of 12 bases. The CDR3 has 14 residues. CDR3 sequence: CASSPDFFTDTQYF. The CDR3 DNA reads TGTGCCAGCTCCCCAGATTTTTTCACAGATACGCAGTATTTT.

This clonotype came up many times. V and J are TRBV5-1 and TRBJ2-6, with TRBD1 matching over 10 bases. The CDR3 sequence is 16 residues long. Germline V gene sequence: CDR1 SGHRS, CDR2 YFSETQ. The V segment lost 5 bases and the J segment 0 bases; nucleotides outside the gene matches: 2. This chain's CDR3 is CASRRTGGSGANVLTF. CDR3 DNA: TGCGCCAGCAGGAGGACAGGGGGCTCTGGGGCCAACGTCCTGACTTTC.

This clonotype was seen ten or more times. V is TRBV6-5 and J is TRBJ2-7; 12 bases are shared with TRBD1. CDR3 length: 15 amino acids. V lost 4 bases to trimming and J lost 7 bases; unmatched junction nucleotides: 8. Germline V gene data show CDR1 as MNHEY and CDR2 as SVGAGI. The CDR3 bases are TGTGCCAGCAGTTTCCGGGACAGGGGGCAACAAGAGCAGTACTTC. It specifies CASSFRDRGQQEQYF.

This clonotype was picked up many times. The chain joins TRBV12-3 or TRBV12-4 to TRBJ2-1; 8 positions agree with TRBD1. V shed 6 bases, J shed 8 bases, and the junction held 6 bases outside the gene matches. This CDR3 region has 13 residues. The CDR3 spells CASRTGQDYEQFF. The CDR3 nucleotides read TGTGCCAGCAGAACGGGACAGGACTATGAGCAGTTCTTC.

This clonotype came up many times. The V call is TRBV12-3 or TRBV12-4, the J call TRBJ2-7; 11 positions agree with TRBD1. V gave up 4 bases and J gave up 6 bases; unmatched junction bases: 11. The CDR3 totals 16 residues. For the CDR3, the DNA is TGTGCCAGCAGTTATTCCGGGACAGGGGGATCTACCGAGCAGTACTTC. This gives the protein CASSYSGTGGSTEQYF.

This clonotype was counted ten times or more. This chain uses TRBV6-1 with TRBJ2-1; D is possibly TRBD2 (6 bases). Germline CDR1 is MNHNS and CDR2 is SASEGT. The ends were cut back, 8 bases at V and 5 bases at J, with 22 bases in the middle. The length of the CDR3 is 16 residues. CDR3 bases: TGTGCCAGCGGTACGGGTAGCGGACTAACCCACAATGAGCAGTTCTTC. Translation gives CASGTGSGLTHNEQFF.

V gene TRBV7-8 combines with J gene TRBJ2-2; 10 positions match TRBD2. The germline CDR1 and CDR2 sequences are SGHVS and FQNEAQ. V lost 2 bases to trimming and J lost 6 bases; unmatched junction nucleotides: 6. The CDR3 loop spans 16 amino acids. Here the CDR3 DNA reads TGTGCCAGCAGCTTACAACTAGCGGGGAGCCCCGGGGAGCTGTTTTTT. As protein: CASSLQLAGSPGELFF. Variable domain in full (rest from reference TRBV7-8 and TRBJ2-2): GAGVSQSPRYKVAKRGQDVALRCDPISGHVSLFWYQQALGQGPEFLTYFQNEAQLDKSGLPSDRFFAERPEGSVSTLKIQRTQQEDSAVYLCASSLQLAGSPGELFFGEGSRLTVL.

This clonotype was detected many times. The V and J genes are TRBV12-3 or TRBV12-4 and TRBJ1-2; D possibly corresponds to TRBD1 (5 bases). Trimming stripped 10 bases from V and 2 bases from J, with 14 bases between. The CDR3 extends over 13 amino acids. CDR3 DNA sequence: TGTGCCACCGAACAACAGGTGAACTATGGCTACACCTTC. It yields the protein CATEQQVNYGYTF.

This clonotype was counted ten times or more. The chain combines TRBV11-2 with TRBJ2-7; no clear D. Germline CDR1 is SGHAT and CDR2 is FQNNGV. V was pared by 2 bases and J by 3 bases, with 8 bases between. The CDR3 has 13 amino acids. The chain's CDR3 is CASSLSPNYEQYF. The DNA of the CDR3 is TGTGCCAGCAGCTTATCGCCCAACTACGAGCAGTACTTC.

The rearrangement uses TRBV12-3 or TRBV12-4 and TRBJ1-2, with 7 bases matching TRBD1. The trim removed 2 bases at V and 10 bases at J, leaving 10 bases unmatched. CDR3 length: 14 amino acids. The CDR3 bases are TGTGCCAGCAGTTTATATACAGGGGAGACCTACTACACCTTC. It encodes CASSLYTGETYYTF.